Following are 9 T cell receptor beta chains from one sample sequenced in a study of cytomegalovirus exposure and HLA in healthy donors. PCR was performed using 60 Vbeta and 13 Jbeta primers. TCRdb's table, derived via immunoSEQ multiplex PCR, lists solely in-frame clones and lacks some. This table holds about 120,000 clones, 63% found once. The sequencing sample was made of PBMCs. The source is a man aged 35 to 55 in good health and CMV-seropositive.

There are a few counts of this clone. The chain has TRBV4-1 and TRBJ1-5; TRBD1 matches 7 bases. This CDR3 has 15 residues. CDR1 is MGHRA, CDR2 YSYEKL, per germline. V lost 3 bases, J lost 7 bases, and 9 bases stayed unmatched. The chain's CDR3 is CASSHRGPDNQPQHF. The DNA of the CDR3 is TGCGCCAGCAGCCATAGGGGGCCAGATAACCAGCCCCAGCATTTT.

This clone was recorded a few times. J is TRBJ1-1 and V is TRBV7-2, with TRBD1 matching over 7 bases. CDR1 is SGHTA, CDR2 FQGNSA, per germline. This CDR3 has 15 amino acids. V shed 5 bases, J shed 0 bases, and the junction held 6 bases outside the gene matches. CDR3 residues: CASSRDSQMNTEAFF. CDR3 coding DNA: TGTGCCAGCAGCCGGGACAGTCAAATGAACACTGAAGCTTTCTTT.

V usage is TRBV11-2 and J usage is TRBJ2-6; D is ambiguous. The CDR3 contains 14 residues. In germline, CDR1 is SGHAT, CDR2 FQNNGV. V was cut by 2 bases and J by 2 bases, with 4 bases left in between. This CDR3 reads CASSLRAGANVLTF. The CDR3 DNA is TGTGCCAGCAGCTTACGGGCTGGGGCCAACGTCCTGACTTTC.

The rearrangement links TRBV19 to TRBJ2-7; 9 bases map to TRBD1. Germline CDR1 reads LNHDA; CDR2 reads SQIVND (reference sequence). The CDR3 runs to 15 residues. Trimming at V came to 5 bases and at J to 2 bases, leaving 7 bases not matched to a gene. CDR3 in amino acids: CASSFRTGVTYEQYF. CDR3 DNA: TGTGCCAGTAGTTTCCGGACAGGGGTTACCTACGAGCAGTACTTC.

The chain couples TRBV6-5 to TRBJ1-2, with 10 bases lining up with TRBD1. The V and J ends lost 5 bases and 6 bases, in that order; junction bases with no gene match: 3. Germline V gene lookup returns CDR1 MNHEY and CDR2 SVGAGI. The CDR3 is made up of 13 amino acids. CDR3 amino acids: CASSVGTGDGYTF. CDR3 bases: TGTGCCAGCAGTGTTGGGACAGGGGATGGCTACACCTTC.

This clone was seen only a few times. The chain links TRBV27 to TRBJ1-1; D not certain. V was cut by 0 bases and J by 11 bases, with 19 bases left in between. Germline V CDR1 and CDR2: MNHEY, SMNVEV (reference sequence). The CDR3 extends over 15 amino acids. CDR3 DNA: TGTGCCAGCAGTTTATCCCACCCGAGGGCGTCAAGCGCTTTCTTT. Encoded protein: CASSLSHPRASSAFF.

This clone has more than one count but fewer than ten. This sequence joins TRBV6-1 and TRBJ1-1; D gene ambiguous. This CDR3 is built from 14 residues. Germline V gives CDR1 MNHNS, CDR2 SASEGT. Between the trimmed V and J ends, which lost 5 bases and 0 bases, there was a span of 10 bases. This chain's CDR3 is CASSPDLLNTEAFF. CDR3 nucleotides: TGTGCCAGCAGTCCGGACTTACTGAACACTGAAGCTTTCTTT.

V gene TRBV4-1 combines with J gene TRBJ2-1, with D possibly TRBD1 on 6 matching bases. CDR1 is MGHRA, CDR2 YSYEKL, per germline. The CDR3 runs to 14 residues. Trimming left V 8 bases short and J 8 bases short, with 19 bases between. CDR3 bases: TGCGCCAGCCGGACGGGACAAGTCGTGGATGAGCAGTTCTTC. Its protein is CASRTGQVVDEQFF.

This rearrangement joins TRBV4-3 to TRBJ2-3, with 7 bases identical to TRBD1. With V trimmed by 2 bases and J by 4 bases, 12 bases remained unmatched. Germline loops: CDR1 LGHNA, CDR2 YSLEER. This CDR3 is 17 amino acids long. CDR3 loop: CASSQPPPGQHPDTQYF. The CDR3 DNA reads as TGCGCCAGCAGCCAACCCCCACCGGGACAGCACCCAGATACGCAGTATTTT.